Listed here are 17 T cell receptor beta chains from one sample, sequenced in a study of Ad26.COV2.S vaccination and SARS-CoV-2 variants. The data were produced by immunoSEQ multiplex PCR, yet TCRdb's version contains in-frame clones alone and is incomplete. The data contain 350,000 to 450,000 clones, around 82% of them singletons. Treatment reported: around 19 received Ad26.COV2.S at low or high dose, single or two shots; 5 received placebo; per-sample allocation not given. Material that was analyzed had been drawn on day 63 after the first vaccine or placebo injection. Material: peripheral blood, obtained in a trial of Ad26.COV2.S vaccine versus placebo. All receptors derive from a person between 18 and 59 years old who received the Ad26.COV2.S COVID-19 vaccine or a placebo.

This chain connects TRBV7-9 to TRBJ2-7; no clear D gene. Trimming pared 2 bases from V and 0 bases from J, leaving 11 bases between. Germline CDR1 SEHNR, CDR2 FQNEAQ (reference sequence). The CDR3 loop spans 15 amino acids. CDR3 region: CASSLTQEVSYEQYF. CDR3 DNA: TGTGCCAGCAGCTTAACCCAGGAAGTCTCCTACGAGCAGTACTTC.

The chain joins TRBV5-6 to TRBJ1-6, with no clear D. The germline gives CDR1 SGHDT, CDR2 YYEEEE. The V end lost 4 bases, the J end lost 9 bases, and 14 bases lay between the germline ends. The CDR3 extends over 14 amino acids. The CDR3 DNA follows: TGTGCCAGCAGCGTCAGACTGACGGCTTCACCCCTCCACTTT. Amino acids: CASSVRLTASPLHF.

The V gene is TRBV12-3 or TRBV12-4, the J gene TRBJ2-1; 7 bases map to TRBD2. V shed 6 bases, J shed 3 bases, and the junction held 2 bases outside the gene matches. The CDR3 is 13 residues long. In DNA form, the CDR3 reads TGTGCCAGCAGGCGGGGGTTCTACAATGAGCAGTTCTTC. It yields the protein CASRRGFYNEQFF.

This clone was counted between two and nine times. The gene calls are TRBV19 and TRBJ1-2, with D perhaps TRBD1 (6 bases). V lost 5 bases, J lost 4 bases, and 14 bases lay in between. From germline, CDR1 is LNHDA and CDR2 SQIVND (reference sequence). CDR3 length: 14 amino acids. CDR3 sequence: CASSSFGGGYGYTF. The CDR3 DNA follows: TGTGCCAGTAGTTCTTTTGGAGGGGGCTATGGCTACACCTTC.

This chain joins TRBV5-1 and TRBJ2-2; 14 bases agree with TRBD2. Germline V gene lookup returns CDR1 SGHRS and CDR2 YFSETQ. Unmatched junction bases numbered 8, after V lost 3 bases and J lost 4 bases. The CDR3 totals 18 residues. The CDR3 protein is CASSSDPTSGRGTGELFF. CDR3 DNA: TGCGCCAGCAGCTCGGACCCGACTAGCGGGAGGGGCACCGGGGAGCTGTTTTTT.

V is TRBV7-8 and J is TRBJ2-7; D not certain. The germline CDR1 and CDR2 sequences are SGHVS and FQNEAQ. This CDR3 comprises 14 residues. V gave up 2 bases and J gave up 2 bases, with 10 bases separating them. CDR3 DNA: TGTGCCAGCAGCTTAAGACTGCGGACCTACGAGCAGTACTTC. This translates into CASSLRLRTYEQYF.

This chain uses TRBV7-9 with TRBJ1-2, with D maybe TRBD1 (6 bases). Germline CDR1 SEHNR, CDR2 FQNEAQ (reference sequence). This CDR3 spans 17 amino acids. Trimming took off 1 base at V and 0 bases at J, with 15 bases between the two ends. In nucleotides, the CDR3 is TGTGCCAGCAGCTTAGGCCTCCACAGGGTTTCTAACTATGGCTACACCTTC. Residues: CASSLGLHRVSNYGYTF.

The chain joins TRBV9 to TRBJ1-1; D gene unclear. Trimming cost V 2 bases and J 5 bases, with 10 bases left between them. The CDR3 covers 13 residues. Germline CDR1 SGDLS, CDR2 YYNGEE. CDR3 sequence (DNA): TGTGCCAGCAGCGTTAGTGGCGAGACTGAAGCTTTCTTT. Translation gives CASSVSGETEAFF. Using reference TRBV9 and TRBJ1-1 for the parts outside the CDR3, the full variable domain is DSGVTQTPKHLITATGQRVTLRCSPRSGDLSVYWYQQSLDQGLQFLIQYYNGEERAKGNILERFSAQQFPDLHSELNLSSLELGDSALYFCASSVSGETEAFFGQGTRLTVV.

J is TRBJ2-2 and V is TRBV7-2; D unresolved. V was shortened by 4 bases and J by 1 base, with 10 bases between the two germline ends. This CDR3 has 15 amino acids. CDR1 is SGHTA and CDR2 is FQGNSA in the germline V gene. CDR3 sequence: CASSSPPVNTGELFF. CDR3 nucleotides: TGTGCCAGCAGCTCACCCCCTGTGAACACCGGGGAGCTGTTTTTT.

The chain uses TRBV3-1 (or the pseudogene TRBV3-2) and TRBJ2-1; TRBD2 agrees at 12 bases. Germline lookup yields CDR1 LGHDT and CDR2 YNNKEL (reference sequence). The CDR3 has 19 residues. V lost 0 bases and J lost 9; bases outside the gene matches: 15. Here the CDR3 DNA reads TGTGCCAGCAGCCAAGATTGGCGGATTCTAGCGGGAGGGCCTAGTGAGCAGTTCTTC. Its protein product is CASSQDWRILAGGPSEQFF.

V is TRBV7-3 and J is TRBJ2-1; 7 nucleotides align to TRBD2. The germline V gene has CDR1 SGHTA and CDR2 FQGTGA. The V segment lost 2 bases and the J segment 4 bases; nucleotides outside the gene matches: 14. The length of the CDR3 is 18 residues. CDR3 DNA: TGTGCCAGCAGCTTATTGGGTCTAGCGGACACTTATTACAATGAGCAGTTCTTC. Amino acid sequence: CASSLLGLADTYYNEQFF.

The V and J genes are TRBV5-5 and TRBJ1-4; the D is unclear. From germline, CDR1 is SGHKS and CDR2 YYEKEE (reference sequence). Trimming left V 0 bases short and J 12 bases short, with 15 bases between. This CDR3 is 14 amino acids long. Here the CDR3 DNA reads TGTGCCAGCAGCTTGGCCCCCGTTAATGAGGAACTGTTTTTT. Its protein product is CASSLAPVNEELFF.

The V and J genes are TRBV7-3 and TRBJ2-1; 9 bases are a match to TRBD1. Trimming took 4 bases from V and 5 from J; bases not matched to a gene: 6. CDR3 length equals 15 residues. Germline V gene lookup returns CDR1 SGHTA and CDR2 FQGTGA. CDR3 nucleotide sequence: TGTGCCAGCAGCTCGGGGACAGGGACCGACAATGAGCAGTTCTTC. This gives the protein CASSSGTGTDNEQFF.

The chain recombines TRBV6-1 with TRBJ2-5; D is unresolved. The V end lost 2 bases, the J end lost 1 base, and 11 bases lay between the germline ends. There are 15 residues in the CDR3. Germline CDR1 is MNHNS and CDR2 is SASEGT. The CDR3 protein is CASSERGRSQETQYF. The CDR3, as DNA: TGTGCCAGCAGTGAAAGAGGCAGATCCCAAGAGACCCAGTACTTC.

This sequence joins TRBV5-4 and TRBJ2-7, with TRBD2 matching 11 bases. Losses at the gene ends were 4 bases for V and 0 bases for J; bases not matched to a gene: 12. Germline loops: CDR1 SGHNT, CDR2 YYREEE (reference sequence). The CDR3 has 18 amino acids. CDR3 bases: TGTGCCAGCAGCCCAGACACGGCTAGCGGGAGGCCCTCCTACGAGCAGTACTTC. Amino acids: CASSPDTASGRPSYEQYF.

V usage is TRBV3-1 (or the pseudogene TRBV3-2) and J usage is TRBJ2-7; perhaps TRBD1 as D (5 bases). With 4 bases removed from V and 5 bases from J, the gap between germline ends came to 9 bases. This CDR3 is built from 12 residues. The germline V gene encodes CDR1 LGHDT and CDR2 YNNKEL (reference sequence). The CDR3 DNA sequence: TGTGCCAGCAGCCGTCAGGGTCACGAGCAGTACTTC. As protein: CASSRQGHEQYF.

The chain combines TRBV18 with TRBJ2-3, with D possibly matching TRBD2 (5 bases). CDR1 is KGHSH, CDR2 LQKENI, per germline. This CDR3 has 15 amino acids. V was cut by 2 bases and J by 0 bases, with 9 bases left in between. CDR3 sequence (DNA): TGTGCCAGCTCACCAAATCCGGGGAGCACAGATACGCAGTATTTT. Protein sequence: CASSPNPGSTDTQYF. Full variable domain (missing parts from reference TRBV18 and TRBJ2-3): NAGVMQNPRHLVRRRGQEARLRCSPMKGHSHVYWYRQLPEEGLKFMVYLQKENIIDESGMPKERFSAEFPKEGPSILRIQQVVRGDSAAYFCASSPNPGSTDTQYFGPGTRLTVL.